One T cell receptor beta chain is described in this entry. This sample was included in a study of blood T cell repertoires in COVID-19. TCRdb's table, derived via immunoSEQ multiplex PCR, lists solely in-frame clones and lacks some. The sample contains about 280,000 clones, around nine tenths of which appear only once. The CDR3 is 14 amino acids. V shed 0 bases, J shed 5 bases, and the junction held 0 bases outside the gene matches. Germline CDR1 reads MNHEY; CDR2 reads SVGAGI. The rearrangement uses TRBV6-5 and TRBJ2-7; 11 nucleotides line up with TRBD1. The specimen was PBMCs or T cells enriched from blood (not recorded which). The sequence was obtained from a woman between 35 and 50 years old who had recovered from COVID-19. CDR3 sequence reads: CASSYSGQGDEQYF. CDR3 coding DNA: TGTGCCAGCAGTTACTCGGGACAGGGGGACGAGCAGTACTTC.